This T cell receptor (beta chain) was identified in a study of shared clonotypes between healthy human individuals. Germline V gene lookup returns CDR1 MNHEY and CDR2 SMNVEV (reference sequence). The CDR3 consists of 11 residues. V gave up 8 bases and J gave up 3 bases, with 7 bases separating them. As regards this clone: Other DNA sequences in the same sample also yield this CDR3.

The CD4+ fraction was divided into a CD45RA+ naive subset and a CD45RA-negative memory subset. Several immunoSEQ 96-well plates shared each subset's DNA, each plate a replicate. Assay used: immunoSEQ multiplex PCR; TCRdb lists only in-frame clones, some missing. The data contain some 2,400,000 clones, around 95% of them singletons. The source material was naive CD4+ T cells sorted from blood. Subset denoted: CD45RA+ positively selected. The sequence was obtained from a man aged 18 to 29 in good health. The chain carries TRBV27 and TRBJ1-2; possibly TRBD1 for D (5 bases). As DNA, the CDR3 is TGTGCCAGCGGCAGGGACTATGGCTACACCTTC. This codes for CASGRDYGYTF.